The 9 T cell receptor beta chains below were found in one sample sequenced in a study of cytomegalovirus exposure and HLA in healthy donors. Here immunoSEQ multiplex PCR was the method, and the copy in TCRdb shows in-frame clones only, minus some. The table has around 350,000 clones, 80% to 90% seen once. The specimen sequenced was PBMCs. The receptors were sampled from a woman between 18 and 30 years old in good health and CMV-seronegative.

The chain uses TRBV6-4 and TRBJ1-2; no clear D. V lost 3 bases, J lost 8 bases, and 13 bases lay in between. Germline V gives CDR1 MRHNA, CDR2 SNTAGT. The CDR3 covers 13 residues. CDR3 in amino acids: CASSEGDSRGYTF. In nucleotides, the CDR3 is TGTGCCAGCAGTGAAGGAGACTCGCGCGGCTACACCTTC.

The rearrangement links TRBV5-6 to TRBJ2-5; the D gene is possibly TRBD1 (8 bases). V was cut by 1 base and J by 3 bases, with 13 bases left in between. Germline V CDR1 and CDR2: SGHDT, YYEEEE. The CDR3 covers 15 residues. CDR3 in DNA: TGTGCCAGCAGCTTGCGTACAGGGGGGGAAGAGACCCAGTACTTC. Amino acid sequence: CASSLRTGGEETQYF.

This clone occurred a few times. The chain joins TRBV6-6 to TRBJ2-7; the match to TRBD1 covers 7 bases. Looked up from germline, CDR1 is MNHNY and CDR2 is SVGAGI (reference sequence). Trimming took 2 bases from V and 3 from J; bases not matched to a gene: 7. This CDR3 comprises 15 residues. The CDR3 DNA reads as TGTGCCAGCAGTTACGGCTCTCAGGGGGACTACGAGCAGTACTTC. Translation: CASSYGSQGDYEQYF.

The table lists this clone with a count of one. This chain uses TRBV5-1 with TRBJ1-1; 10 bases map to TRBD1. Germline V gene lookup returns CDR1 SGHRS and CDR2 YFSETQ. Germline trimming cut 3 bases from V and 6 bases from J; bases unmatched to any gene: 8. The CDR3 sequence is 15 residues long. The CDR3 DNA follows: TGCGCCAGCAGCTCGAGACAGGGGGCTGGGGCTGAAGCTTTCTTT. This sequence encodes CASSSRQGAGAEAFF. Complete variable domain (other parts from reference TRBV5-1 and TRBJ1-1): KAGVTQTPRYLIKTRGQQVTLSCSPISGHRSVSWYQQTPGQGLQFLFEYFSETQRNKGNFPGRFSGRQFSNSRSEMNVSTLELGDSALYLCASSSRQGAGAEAFFGQGTRLTVV.

This clone was observed a single time. The chain carries TRBV27 and TRBJ2-1; tentative D call: TRBD2 (7 bases). CDR1 and CDR2 (germline): MNHEY, SMNVEV (reference sequence). This CDR3 is built from 13 residues. The CDR3 reads CSAGASSYNEQFF. In DNA form, the CDR3 reads TGTTCTGCGGGGGCGAGCTCCTACAATGAGCAGTTCTTC.

This chain links TRBV9 with TRBJ2-1, with 7 nucleotides matching TRBD1. Per germline, CDR1 SGDLS and CDR2 YYNGEE. Germline trimming cut 5 bases from V and 2 bases from J; bases unmatched to any gene: 7. This CDR3 spans 15 amino acids. CDR3 loop: CASRAGTATYNEQFF. The CDR3 DNA follows: TGTGCCAGCAGGGCCGGGACAGCAACCTACAATGAGCAGTTCTTC.

The rearrangement joins TRBV7-2 to TRBJ2-1; D not resolved. The V gene lost 3 bases and the J gene lost 9 bases, with 15 bases spanning the gap. Looked up from germline, CDR1 is SGHTA and CDR2 is FQGNSA. There are 14 residues in the CDR3. CDR3 sequence (DNA): TGTGCCAGCAGCTTGGGCAGAACCTTAGGTGAGCAGTTCTTC. Its translation: CASSLGRTLGEQFF.

V usage is TRBV9 and J usage is TRBJ2-7; D not certain. The V end was cut by 2 bases, the J end by 5 bases, with 14 bases between. Germline V CDR1 and CDR2: SGDLS, YYNGEE. The CDR3 runs 14 residues. The CDR3 bases are TGTGCCAGCAGCGTCATGCCGTCTACCCACGAGCAGTACTTC. Its translation: CASSVMPSTHEQYF. Based on the CDR3 plus reference TRBV9 and TRBJ2-7, the full variable domain is DSGVTQTPKHLITATGQRVTLRCSPRSGDLSVYWYQQSLDQGLQFLIQYYNGEERAKGNILERFSAQQFPDLHSELNLSSLELGDSALYFCASSVMPSTHEQYFGPGTRLTVT.

The chain employs TRBV6-5 and TRBJ2-5; the match to TRBD1 covers 7 bases. The germline CDR1 and CDR2 sequences are MNHEY and SVGAGI. CDR3 length: 14 residues. The V and J ends lost 5 bases and 2 bases, in that order; junction bases with no gene match: 5. The CDR3 region has the DNA TGTGCCAGCAGTAACTTGGGACAGCAAGAGACCCAGTACTTC. This translates into CASSNLGQQETQYF.